The 30 T cell receptor beta chains reported below all come from one sample, sequenced in a study of blood T cell repertoires in COVID-19. Sequenced by immunoSEQ multiplex PCR; TCRdb stores in-frame clones only, minus some. The table includes approximately 230,000 clones, 85% to 90% detected once. Sequenced material: PBMCs or T cells enriched from blood (not recorded which). All receptors come from a man in his forties who had recovered from COVID-19.

The chain links TRBV7-9 to TRBJ2-7; D gene unclear. With 1 base removed from V and 5 bases from J, the gap between germline ends came to 18 bases. The CDR3 contains 16 residues. Per germline, CDR1 SEHNR and CDR2 FQNEAQ (reference sequence). CDR3 sequence: CASSLVFAWAMNEQYF. The CDR3 DNA is TGTGCCAGCAGCTTAGTGTTCGCCTGGGCGATGAACGAGCAGTACTTC.

The chain joins TRBV29-1 to TRBJ1-2, with a weak D call TRBD1 (6 bases). The germline V gene has CDR1 SQVTM and CDR2 ANQGSEA. The CDR3 is 16 amino acids. V was clipped by 5 bases and J by 2 bases, with 21 bases between them. CDR3 in amino acids: CSVRGSGALGNYGYTF. CDR3 nucleotide sequence: TGCAGCGTTAGGGGGTCAGGGGCTCTAGGGAACTATGGCTACACCTTC.

There are a few counts of this clone. In DNA form, the CDR3 reads TGTGCCAGCAGTGAAAGACTGGGTACGGTATACAATGAGCAGTTCTTC. This translates into CASSERLGTVYNEQFF. V and J are TRBV2 and TRBJ2-1; D not resolved. Per germline, CDR1 SNHLY and CDR2 FYNNEI. There are 16 residues in the CDR3. Trimming cost V 2 bases and J 4 bases, with 15 bases left between them.

The genes are TRBV7-6 and TRBJ2-5; TRBD2 matches 12 bases. The germline V gene has CDR1 SGHVS and CDR2 FNYEAQ. The CDR3 is 17 residues long. Trimming at V came to 1 base and at J to 4 bases, leaving 7 bases not matched to a gene. The CDR3 nucleotides read TGTGCCAGCAGCTTAGAACTAGCGGGAGGAGGCAGAGAGACCCAGTACTTC. This translates into CASSLELAGGGRETQYF.

The chain combines TRBV27 with TRBJ2-7; D unclear. CDR3 length equals 16 residues. V lost 1 base, J lost 1 base, and 14 bases lay in between. Per germline, CDR1 MNHEY and CDR2 SMNVEV (reference sequence). The CDR3 DNA reads as TGTGCCAGCAGTTTATATCCCCGGCTAGTATCCTACGAGCAGTACTTC. Translated, it gives CASSLYPRLVSYEQYF.

This chain links TRBV5-4 with TRBJ2-3; D call uncertain. Germline assignment: CDR1 SGHNT and CDR2 YYREEE (reference sequence). Trimming stripped 1 base from V and 2 bases from J, with 8 bases between. The CDR3 totals 14 residues. DNA for the CDR3: TGTGCCAGCAGCTTGCCTCGGTCCACAGATACGCAGTATTTT. It is translated as CASSLPRSTDTQYF.

This chain links TRBV6-5 with TRBJ2-2, with D tentatively TRBD2 (5 bases). Trimming removed 11 bases at V and 6 bases at J, with 16 bases between. The CDR3 spans 13 residues. The germline V gene encodes CDR1 MNHEY and CDR2 SVGAGI. The CDR3 protein is CAGRGILAGELFF. The DNA for the CDR3 is TGTGCCGGCCGGGGAATCCTAGCCGGGGAGCTGTTTTTT.

The V and J genes are TRBV5-1 and TRBJ1-1; TRBD1 matches at 7 bases. J gave up 1 base and V 3 bases, and 3 bases lay outside the gene matches. There are 14 residues in the CDR3. Germline V lookup: CDR1 SGHRS, CDR2 YFSETQ. CDR3 residues: CASSSNRGNTEAFF. CDR3 nucleotides: TGCGCCAGCAGCTCGAACAGGGGGAACACTGAAGCTTTCTTT.

J is TRBJ2-7 and V is TRBV7-2; D is possibly TRBD2 (6 bases). The germline V gene has CDR1 SGHTA and CDR2 FQGNSA. Trimming took 4 bases from V and 2 from J, leaving 15 bases between them. The CDR3 consists of 15 residues. The CDR3 is CASSSGSGVTYEQYF. The CDR3 DNA follows: TGTGCCAGCAGCTCCGGGTCGGGGGTGACCTACGAGCAGTACTTC.

This chain links TRBV3-1 (or the pseudogene TRBV3-2) with TRBJ2-3; 7 nucleotides match TRBD2. Per germline, CDR1 LGHDT and CDR2 YNNKEL (reference sequence). CDR3 length: 18 amino acids. Trimming took 1 base from V and 3 from J; bases not matched to a gene: 13. The CDR3 here is CASSQAVGRGLRTDTQYF. The CDR3 DNA sequence: TGTGCCAGCAGCCAAGCGGTGGGGCGGGGGTTGCGAACAGATACGCAGTATTTT.

A few counts support this clone. This same CDR3 is encoded by further DNA sequences in the sample. The chain uses TRBV20-1 and TRBJ2-7; tentatively, D is TRBD1 or TRBD2 (6 bases each). The CDR3 consists of 11 residues. The V gene's germline CDR1 is DFQATT and CDR2 SNEGSKA (reference sequence). Trimming left V 5 bases short and J 7 bases short, with 12 bases between. CDR3 residues: CSAGGGREQYF. CDR3 sequence (DNA): TGCAGTGCTGGAGGGGGGAGGGAGCAGTACTTC.

The genes are TRBV11-2 and TRBJ1-1; D is uncertain. Trimming cost V 0 bases and J 3 bases, with 2 bases left between them. Germline CDR1 is SGHAT and CDR2 is FQNNGV. This CDR3 spans 12 amino acids. The CDR3: CASSLDYTEAFF. The CDR3 DNA reads as TGTGCCAGCAGCTTAGACTACACTGAAGCTTTCTTT.

Comments on this clone: The junction differs from germline at one of its ends, possibly a read error. The rearrangement links TRBV7-7 to TRBJ2-3, with 11 bases matching TRBD1. The CDR3 runs to 15 residues. Germline CDR1 is SSHAT and CDR2 is FNYEAQ (reference sequence). The DNA of the CDR3 is TGTGCTAGCAGCCCGGACAGGGGGCGCTCAGATACGCAGTATTTT. This translates into CASSPDRGRSDTQYF.

CDR3 coding DNA: TGTGCCAGCAGTCGAACCGGGACATTAGAAACTGAAGCTTTCTTT. It codes for CASSRTGTLETEAFF. The gene calls are TRBV6-5 and TRBJ1-1, with D possibly TRBD1 on 6 matching bases. V was trimmed by 5 bases and J by 5 bases, leaving 18 bases between them. Germline CDR1 MNHEY, CDR2 SVGAGI. The CDR3 spans 15 residues.

V is TRBV2 and J is TRBJ2-2, with 10 bases matching TRBD2. CDR3 size: 16 residues. In germline, CDR1 is SNHLY, CDR2 FYNNEI. V dropped 2 bases and J dropped 5; count of bases not matched to a gene: 5. The CDR3 DNA reads TGTGCCAGCAGTGAACTTCCTAGCGGGAGAACCGGGGAGCTGTTTTTT. Residues: CASSELPSGRTGELFF.

The rearrangement uses TRBV30 and TRBJ1-5, with D possibly being TRBD1 (5 bases). In germline, CDR1 is GTSNPN, CDR2 SVGIG (reference sequence). Trimming took off 0 bases at V and 7 bases at J, with 10 bases between the two ends. This CDR3 has 13 residues. This CDR3 is CAWSVGRRQPQHF. CDR3 nucleotide sequence: TGTGCCTGGAGTGTGGGGCGGCGGCAGCCCCAGCATTTT.

This clone was detected only once. V usage is TRBV19 and J usage is TRBJ1-5, with D tentatively TRBD1 (5 bases). The V gene's germline CDR1 is LNHDA and CDR2 SQIVND (reference sequence). Trimming removed 5 bases at V and 4 bases at J, with 15 bases between. CDR3 length equals 15 residues. The CDR3 region is CASSLGTGFNQPQHF. CDR3 DNA sequence: TGTGCCAGTAGTCTCGGGACTGGTTTTAATCAGCCCCAGCATTTT.

The chain couples TRBV30 to TRBJ2-7, with TRBD1 matching over 9 bases. The CDR3 length is 15 residues. The germline V gene has CDR1 GTSNPN and CDR2 SVGIG (reference sequence). The ends lost 3 bases at V and 3 bases at J; junction bases unmatched: 9. The CDR3 DNA follows: TGTGCCTGGAGGAACGACAGGGGGGATTACTACGAGCAGTACTTC. Protein sequence: CAWRNDRGDYYEQYF.

The chain carries TRBV27 and TRBJ2-5, with D perhaps TRBD1 (5 bases). The V end lost 0 bases, the J end lost 3 bases, and 14 bases lay between the germline ends. This CDR3 is built from 16 residues. The germline CDR1 and CDR2 sequences are MNHEY and SMNVEV (reference sequence). This CDR3 is CASSLSAGLGKETQYF. In DNA, the CDR3 is TGTGCCAGCAGTTTATCTGCAGGGCTAGGCAAAGAGACCCAGTACTTC.

This chain joins TRBV28 and TRBJ1-5, with a weak D call TRBD1 (6 bases). Per germline, CDR1 MDHEN and CDR2 SYDVKM. The CDR3 has 17 residues. Trimming stripped 5 bases from V and 3 bases from J, with 20 bases between. CDR3 residues: CASSRVGQGLVNQPQHF. CDR3 coding DNA: TGTGCCAGCAGTCGGGTGGGACAAGGGTTGGTCAATCAGCCCCAGCATTTT.

The chain is built from TRBV2 and TRBJ1-5, with TRBD1 identical over 8 bases. The CDR3 runs to 17 residues. V trimming: 6 bases; J trimming: 2 bases; junction bases outside the gene matches: 12. Per the germline V gene, CDR1 is SNHLY and CDR2 is FYNNEI. DNA for the CDR3: TGTGCCAGCAGCCTTACCGGACAGGGTGTTCGCAATCAGCCCCAGCATTTT. It codes for CASSLTGQGVRNQPQHF. Variable domain in full (rest from reference TRBV2 and TRBJ1-5): EPEVTQTPSHQVTQMGQEVILRCVPISNHLYFYWYRQILGQKVEFLVSFYNNEISEKSEIFDDQFSVERPDGSNFTLKIRSTKLEDSAMYFCASSLTGQGVRNQPQHFGDGTRLSIL.

The chain couples TRBV19 to TRBJ2-5, with D uncertain. V was shortened by 2 bases and J by 5 bases, with 3 bases between the two germline ends. Germline-derived CDR1 and CDR2 are LNHDA and SQIVND (reference sequence). CDR3 size: 11 residues. In nucleotides, the CDR3 is TGTGCCAGTAGTATAAGCGAGACCCAGTACTTC. It codes for CASSISETQYF.

V and J are TRBV19 and TRBJ1-2; perhaps TRBD1 as D (6 bases). CDR3 size: 13 residues. V was shortened by 5 bases and J by 7 bases, with 14 bases between the two germline ends. Germline loops: CDR1 LNHDA, CDR2 SQIVND (reference sequence). The chain's CDR3 is CASSSHREGGYTF. CDR3 in DNA: TGTGCCAGTAGTTCCCACAGGGAGGGTGGCTACACCTTC. The full variable domain, in which reference TRBV19 and TRBJ1-2 provide the parts outside the CDR3, is DGGITQSPKYLFRKEGQNVTLSCEQNLNHDAMYWYRQDPGQGLRLIYYSQIVNDFQKGDIAEGYSVSREKKESFPLTVTSAQKNPTAFYLCASSSHREGGYTFGSGTRLTVV.

The rearrangement uses TRBV4-1 and TRBJ1-2, with 8 bases identical to TRBD1. V was clipped by 3 bases and J by 4 bases; unmatched bases: 1. Per the germline V gene, CDR1 is MGHRA and CDR2 is YSYEKL. CDR3 length: 13 amino acids. In DNA, the CDR3 is TGCGCCAGCAGCCAGACAGGGGTCTATGGCTACACCTTC. Amino acid sequence: CASSQTGVYGYTF.

This CDR3 reads CASSGQGARIYGYTF. The CDR3 DNA sequence: TGTGCCAGCAGCGGACAGGGGGCGCGTATCTATGGCTACACCTTC. This rearrangement joins TRBV21-1 to TRBJ1-2; the table's D call, TRBD1, was not checked against the DNA. TRBV21-1 is a known pseudogene. This CDR3 has 15 amino acids.

The chain carries TRBV10-1 and TRBJ1-4; a weak D match, TRBD1 (6 bases). This CDR3 comprises 17 residues. CDR1 WNHNN and CDR2 SYGVQD come from the germline V gene (reference sequence). Trimming removed 0 bases at V and 5 bases at J, with 16 bases between. CDR3 residues: CASSESREGGANEKLFF. The CDR3 DNA reads as TGCGCCAGCAGTGAGTCGCGAGAAGGGGGTGCGAATGAAAAACTGTTTTTT.

The chain couples TRBV7-8 to TRBJ2-1; TRBD2 aligns across 12 bases. The CDR3 has 16 amino acids. The germline gives CDR1 SGHVS, CDR2 FQNEAQ. V trimming: 2 bases; J trimming: 2 bases; junction bases outside the gene matches: 1. CDR3 residues: CASSLLAGGPYNEQFF. Here the CDR3 DNA reads TGTGCCAGCAGCTTACTAGCGGGGGGGCCCTACAATGAGCAGTTCTTC.

The chain has TRBV6-5 and TRBJ2-3, with D perhaps matching TRBD2 (6 bases). V dropped 5 bases and J dropped 2 bases, with 14 bases sitting between them. Per germline, CDR1 MNHEY and CDR2 SVGAGI. CDR3 length equals 15 residues. The CDR3 sequence is CASSPGTPATDTQYF. Here the CDR3 DNA reads TGTGCCAGCAGTCCCGGGACTCCAGCCACAGATACGCAGTATTTT.

The chain couples TRBV23-1 to TRBJ2-1; possible D gene TRBD1, 5 bases. TRBV23-1 qualifies as an ORF whose function is uncertain. This CDR3 spans 14 amino acids. The ends were cut back, 1 base at V and 12 bases at J, with 16 bases in the middle. CDR3 sequence (DNA): TGCGCCAGCAGTCAATTTACAATCGCGCAGGGGCAGTTCTTC. Its protein product is CASSQFTIAQGQFF.

The chain combines TRBV6-5 with TRBJ2-7; D perhaps matches TRBD2 (5 bases). Germline lookup yields CDR1 MNHEY and CDR2 SVGAGI. CDR3 length: 14 residues. V lost 0 bases and J 3 bases, leaving 9 bases between the germline ends. CDR3 protein: CASSYSRGVYEQYF. The CDR3 DNA follows: TGTGCCAGCAGTTACTCACGGGGAGTCTACGAGCAGTACTTC.